The entry below describes one T cell receptor (beta chain). It was from whole blood, with no T cell sorting, that total RNA was isolated. This sample was included in a study of monozygotic twins with inflammatory bowel disease. Per the germline V gene, CDR1 is SGHTA and CDR2 is FQGNSA. The CDR3 sequence is 12 residues long. TCR libraries each used approximately 3,500 ng of total RNA. Two nested PCRs, approximately 16 and 9 cycles, amplified TCRalpha and TCRbeta cDNA. One entry per CDR3 protein, without DNA, is what TCRdb gives after re-calling the 5' RACE reads. In all, the sample yields a few hundred thousand distinct CDR3 sequences.

This clonotype originated in a human donor with ulcerative colitis or Crohn's disease, or a healthy co-twin of an affected twin (not recorded which). The chain couples TRBV7-2 to TRBJ1-2; TCRdb reports TRBD1, a call that lacks DNA to check it against. The material sequenced was blood. This chain's CDR3 is CASSPREQNYTF.